The source of this T cell receptor (beta chain) is a study of T cell changes during pregnancy in multiple sclerosis. Between the trimmed V and J ends, which lost 0 bases and 5 bases, there was a span of 17 bases. The CDR3 covers 16 residues. Germline values: CDR1 SGHRS, CDR2 YFSETQ. The protocol was immunoSEQ multiplex PCR, while the TCRdb copy is restricted to in-frame clones and leaves out a portion. This table holds about 93,000 clones, over 80% found once. The genes are TRBV5-1 and TRBJ1-2, with TRBD1 as a possible D gene (6 bases). This clonotype originated in a female donor with multiple sclerosis, enrolled in a pregnancy study. The specimen was peripheral blood, collected after pregnancy. The CDR3 loop is CASSLAFGTTSYGYTF. The CDR3 nucleotides read TGCGCCAGCAGCTTGGCCTTTGGGACAACGAGTTATGGCTACACCTTC.